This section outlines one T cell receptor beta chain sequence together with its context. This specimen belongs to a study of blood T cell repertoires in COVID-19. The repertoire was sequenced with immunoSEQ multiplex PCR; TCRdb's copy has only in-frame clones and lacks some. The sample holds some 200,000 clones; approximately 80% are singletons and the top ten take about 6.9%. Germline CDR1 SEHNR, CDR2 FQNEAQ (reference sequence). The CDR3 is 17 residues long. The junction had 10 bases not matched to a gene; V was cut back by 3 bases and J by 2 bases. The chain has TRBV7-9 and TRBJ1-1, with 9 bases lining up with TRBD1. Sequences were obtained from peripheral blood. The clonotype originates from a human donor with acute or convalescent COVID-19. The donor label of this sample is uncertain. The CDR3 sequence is CASSFVQGAAGNTEAFF. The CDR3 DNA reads TGTGCCAGCAGCTTCGTACAGGGGGCGGCGGGAAACACTGAAGCTTTCTTT. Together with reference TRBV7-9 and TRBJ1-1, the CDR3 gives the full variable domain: DTGVSQNPRHKITKRGQNVTFRCDPISEHNRLYWYRQTLGQGPEFLTYFQNEAQLEKSRLLSDRFSAERPKGSFSTLEIQRTEQGDSAMYLCASSFVQGAAGNTEAFFGQGTRLTVV.